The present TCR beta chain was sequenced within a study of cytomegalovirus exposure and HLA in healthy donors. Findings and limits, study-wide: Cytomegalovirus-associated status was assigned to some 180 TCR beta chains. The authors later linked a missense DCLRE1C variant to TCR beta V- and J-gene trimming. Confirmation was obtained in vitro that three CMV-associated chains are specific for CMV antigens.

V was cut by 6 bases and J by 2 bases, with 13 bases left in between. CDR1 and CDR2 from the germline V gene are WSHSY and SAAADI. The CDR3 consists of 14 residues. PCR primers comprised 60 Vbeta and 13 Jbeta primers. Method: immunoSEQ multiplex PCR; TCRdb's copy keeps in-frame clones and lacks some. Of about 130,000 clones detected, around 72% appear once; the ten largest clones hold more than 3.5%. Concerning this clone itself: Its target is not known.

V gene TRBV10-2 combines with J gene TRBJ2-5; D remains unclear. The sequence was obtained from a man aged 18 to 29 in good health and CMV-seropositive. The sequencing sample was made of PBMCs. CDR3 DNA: TGCGCCAGCAGATCACTGGTGATTCAAGAGACCCAGTACTTC. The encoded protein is CASRSLVIQETQYF.